Listed here are 4 T cell receptor beta chains from one sample, sequenced in a study of spatial heterogeneity in lung cancer. Time point here: blood at routine non-recurrence follow-up after resection. Researchers sequenced whole RNA taken from tumor, nontumor lung or frozen PBMC without sorting. TCRdb reanalysed the 5' RACE reads using MiXCR and keeps one entry per CDR3 protein. The table lists some 54,000 distinct CDR3 sequences, around 6.7% of them singletons. The sample in question was PBMCs, obtained at follow-up. All receptors derive from a female donor with early-stage non-small cell lung cancer.

This clonotype came up many times. The CDR3 loop is CASSAGHGVGEPQHF. In DNA form, the CDR3 reads TGCGCCAGCAGCGCCGGACACGGGGTCGGAGAGCCCCAGCATTTT. The chain combines TRBV5-1 with TRBJ1-5; a weak D match, TRBD1 (5 bases). Germline V CDR1 and CDR2: SGHRS, YFSETQ. The CDR3 extends over 15 amino acids. Trimming removed 4 bases from V and 8 bases from J, with 19 bases in between.

This clonotype was counted between two and nine times. This chain joins TRBV18 and TRBJ2-5; weak D call: TRBD2 (6 bases). Germline V gives CDR1 KGHSH, CDR2 LQKENI. Trimming shortened V by 6 bases and J by 4 bases, and 18 bases separated the two germline ends. This CDR3 comprises 15 residues. CDR3 loop: CASSPLRGGGETQYF. CDR3 nucleotide sequence: TGTGCCAGCTCCCCTCTGAGGGGAGGTGGAGAGACCCAGTACTTC.

This clonotype has ten or more counts. This sequence joins TRBV3-1 and TRBJ2-7, with 10 bases fitting TRBD1. Per the germline V gene, CDR1 is LGHDT and CDR2 is YNNKEL (reference sequence). This CDR3 spans 16 amino acids. The junction had 10 bases not matched to a gene; V was cut back by 7 bases and J by 1 base. The CDR3: CASTPASGQGSYEQYF. The CDR3 region has the DNA TGTGCCAGCACCCCGGCCTCGGGACAGGGGTCCTACGAGCAGTACTTC.

The table lists this clonotype with many counts. The chain is built from TRBV27 and TRBJ1-1; 8 bases line up with TRBD1. J lost 3 bases, V lost 4 bases, and 10 bases had no gene match. CDR1 and CDR2 from the germline V gene are MNHEY and SMNVEV (reference sequence). The CDR3 is made up of 16 amino acids. The CDR3 reads CASSSNLRGRDTEAFF. The CDR3 nucleotides are TGTGCCAGCAGTTCAAACCTCAGGGGGCGCGACACTGAAGCTTTCTTT.